The sequence of this TCR beta chain was determined in a study of cytomegalovirus exposure and HLA in healthy donors. Looking at the study overall: T cells numbering about 180 million yielded some 120 million unique TCR beta sequences in an earlier analysis.

CDR3 length: 18 residues. Germline CDR1 reads SGHDT; CDR2 reads YYEEEE. The V and J ends lost 6 bases and 4 bases respectively, with 26 bases between them. Turning to this clone: Its antigen is unknown.

The primer mix had 60 Vbeta and 13 Jbeta primers. TCRdb's table, derived via immunoSEQ multiplex PCR, lists solely in-frame clones and lacks some. The table records some 100,000 clones, 73% of them present only once. Study results and caveats: Only CMV serostatus was available as immune exposure information.

Sequenced sample: PBMCs. The source of this sequence is a man between 40 and 49 years old in good health and CMV-seronegative. The chain combines TRBV5-6 with TRBJ1-5; no reliable D call. The CDR3 region has the DNA TGTGCCAGCATACGGTTGTGGGGAGTAGACGTACGGAATCAGCCCCAGCATTTT. Its translation: CASIRLWGVDVRNQPQHF. The full variable domain, in which reference TRBV5-6 and TRBJ1-5 provide the parts outside the CDR3, is DAGVTQSPTHLIKTRGQQVTLRCSPKSGHDTVSWYQQALGQGPQFIFQYYEEEERQRGNFPDRFSGHQFPNYSSELNVNALLLGDSALYLCASIRLWGVDVRNQPQHFGDGTRLSIL.